The 30 T cell receptor beta chains below all came from one sample that was sequenced in a study of T cells in Graves' hyperthyroidism and ophthalmopathy. RNA transcripts served as the template for amplifying TCR beta CDR3 regions. HTBI primers drove first-round RT-PCR of the TCR CDR3. TCRdb fed the multiplex PCR reads into MiXCR, producing one record per CDR3 protein. The data show a few hundred thousand distinct CDR3 sequences, around a quarter seen once. Sequencing was carried out using blood. These receptors were collected from a man aged 50-59 years with Graves' hyperthyroidism.

This clonotype was found many times. V gene TRBV3-1 combines with J gene TRBJ1-1; no reliable D call. Per germline, CDR1 LGHDT and CDR2 YNNKEL (reference sequence). The ends were cut back, 0 bases at V and 2 bases at J, with 16 bases in the middle. The CDR3 runs 17 residues. This CDR3 reads CASSQEGEGFGNTEAFF. CDR3 DNA: TGTGCCAGCAGCCAAGAAGGTGAAGGGTTTGGAAACACTGAAGCTTTCTTT.

In regard to this clonotype: This is likely a read error, given that the CDR3 carries no conserved phenylalanine or tryptophan at its end. The chain couples TRBV10-3 to TRBJ2-5, with TRBD2 matching over 11 bases. From germline, CDR1 is ENHRY and CDR2 SYGVKD. The CDR3 is 14 amino acids. With V trimmed by 5 bases and J by 4 bases, 3 bases remained unmatched. Written as DNA, the CDR3 is TGTGCCATCAGTTCAGGACTAGCGGGAGAGACCCAGTACCTC. As protein: CAISSGLAGETQYL.

The V and J genes are TRBV3-1 and TRBJ2-2; perhaps TRBD1 as D (6 bases). This CDR3 region has 14 residues. The germline CDR1 and CDR2 sequences are LGHDT and YNNKEL (reference sequence). V shed 1 base and J shed 5 bases, with 8 bases lying between them. The CDR3 DNA sequence: TGTGCCAGCAGCCAAGTACAGGGAACCGGGGAGCTGTTTTTT. This gives the protein CASSQVQGTGELFF.

A note on this clonotype: This is likely a read error, given that the CDR3 carries no conserved phenylalanine or tryptophan at its end. The chain links TRBV30 to TRBJ1-5; D possibly corresponds to TRBD1 (5 bases). Trimming left V 3 bases short and J 0 bases short, with 15 bases between. CDR1 and CDR2 from the germline V gene are GTSNPN and SVGIG (reference sequence). There are 16 residues in the CDR3. This CDR3 is CAWRPKGRNSNQPQHL. CDR3 sequence (DNA): TGTGCCTGGAGGCCTAAGGGACGAAATAGCAATCAGCCCCAGCATCTT.

The chain combines TRBV12-3 or TRBV12-4 with TRBJ1-5; no clear D. V was cut by 4 bases and J by 4 bases, with 8 bases left in between. The CDR3 is 13 residues long. The CDR3 is CASSSGLNQPQHF. The CDR3 DNA reads TGTGCCAGCAGTTCGGGCCTAAATCAGCCCCAGCATTTT.

This chain connects TRBV15 to TRBJ2-1, with D perhaps TRBD2 (6 bases). Germline CDR1 and CDR2: LNHNV and YYDKDF (reference sequence). Trimming stripped 1 base from V and 0 bases from J, with 10 bases between. The length of the CDR3 is 16 residues. This CDR3 reads CATSRGTGSSYNEQFF. The CDR3 region has the DNA TGTGCCACCAGCAGAGGCACCGGGAGCTCCTACAATGAGCAGTTCTTC.

In its sample, this clonotype was seen many times. This chain connects TRBV11-2 to TRBJ2-1; 8 bases match TRBD2. The CDR3 runs to 18 residues. CDR1 is SGHAT and CDR2 is FQNNGV in the germline V gene. With V trimmed by 0 bases and J by 0 bases, 7 bases remained unmatched. CDR3 DNA: TGTGCCAGCAGCTTAGAGGCGGGAGGACCCAGCTCCTACAATGAGCAGTTCTTC. Amino acid sequence: CASSLEAGGPSSYNEQFF.

The rearrangement links TRBV6-1 to TRBJ2-7, with TRBD2 matching over 9 bases. J was trimmed by 4 bases and V by 6 bases; bases with no gene match: 7. This CDR3 is 14 amino acids long. From germline, CDR1 is MNHNS and CDR2 SASEGT. The CDR3 region is CASSLSGRWYEQYF. CDR3 in DNA: TGTGCCAGCAGCCTAAGCGGGAGGTGGTACGAGCAGTACTTC.

This clonotype was counted a few times. The chain combines TRBV6-1 with TRBJ1-5; D remains ambiguous. The CDR3 contains 14 residues. Trimming pared 6 bases from V and 3 bases from J, leaving 12 bases between. Germline V gene data show CDR1 as MNHNS and CDR2 as SASEGT. CDR3 in amino acids: CASRQRASNQPQHF. The DNA for the CDR3 is TGTGCCAGCAGGCAACGGGCCTCCAATCAGCCCCAGCATTTT.

This clonotype was recorded a few times. The rearrangement joins TRBV7-9 to TRBJ2-1, with D unclear. Trimming took 0 bases from V and 4 from J, leaving 16 bases between them. The CDR3 is 17 residues long. Germline values: CDR1 SEHNR, CDR2 FQNEAQ (reference sequence). CDR3 in amino acids: CASSLAGSSLKYNEQFF. The CDR3 bases are TGTGCCAGCAGCTTAGCGGGATCTTCCCTCAAATACAATGAGCAGTTCTTC.

The chain is built from TRBV19 and TRBJ1-5, with a possible D match to TRBD1 (5 bases). V shed 5 bases and J shed 0 bases, with 14 bases lying between them. The CDR3 consists of 16 residues. The germline V gene has CDR1 LNHDA and CDR2 SQIVND (reference sequence). The CDR3 sequence is CASSLQGGDSNQPQHF. CDR3 bases: TGTGCCAGTAGTCTCCAGGGTGGAGATAGCAATCAGCCCCAGCATTTT.

The table lists this clonotype with a few counts. Here the CDR3 DNA reads TGTGCCAGCAGCCAAGCCTCTGTGGCCGAAGCTTTCTTT. It translates to CASSQASVAEAFF. This chain uses TRBV3-1 with TRBJ1-1; D call uncertain. This CDR3 region has 13 residues. The ends were cut back, 1 base at V and 8 bases at J, with 11 bases in the middle. Germline CDR1 LGHDT, CDR2 YNNKEL (reference sequence).

This clonotype was detected a few times. The chain joins TRBV10-3 to TRBJ1-2; tentatively, D is TRBD1 (6 bases). V was shortened by 5 bases and J by 4 bases, with 11 bases between the two germline ends. The CDR3 has 13 amino acids. Germline CDR1 is ENHRY and CDR2 is SYGVKD. As DNA, the CDR3 is TGTGCCATCAGTACGACAGGACCCTATGGCTACACCTTC. Protein sequence: CAISTTGPYGYTF.

This clonotype appeared a few times. The rearrangement links TRBV11-2 to TRBJ2-1; the D is unclear. V dropped 6 bases and J dropped 3 bases, with 12 bases sitting between them. The V gene's germline CDR1 is SGHAT and CDR2 FQNNGV. The CDR3 has 14 amino acids. This CDR3 is CASRSGGSYNEQFF. The DNA of the CDR3 is TGTGCCAGCAGATCGGGCGGTAGCTACAATGAGCAGTTCTTC.

The chain employs TRBV10-3 and TRBJ2-5; possible D gene TRBD2, 6 bases. The V gene lost 6 bases and the J gene lost 1 base, with 12 bases spanning the gap. This CDR3 contains 14 residues. Per the germline V gene, CDR1 is ENHRY and CDR2 is SYGVKD. In nucleotides, the CDR3 is TGTGCCATCAGGGGGATCGGGGGCCAAGAGACCCAGTACTTC. Protein product: CAIRGIGGQETQYF.

The chain carries TRBV20-1 and TRBJ2-3, with TRBD1 matching 9 bases. CDR1 and CDR2 from the germline V gene are DFQATT and SNEGSKA (reference sequence). This CDR3 spans 15 amino acids. The trim removed 3 bases at V and 7 bases at J, leaving 11 bases unmatched. The CDR3 region has the DNA TGCAGTGCTAGGCACCCGGGACAGGGTCTAAATACGCAGTATTTT. Protein: CSARHPGQGLNTQYF.

The J gene is TRBJ2-3, the V gene TRBV5-1; no clear D gene. Germline assignment: CDR1 SGHRS and CDR2 YFSETQ. This CDR3 contains 11 residues. The V end lost 8 bases, the J end lost 2 bases, and 6 bases lay between the germline ends. The CDR3: CASGDTDTQYF. DNA of the CDR3: TGCGCCAGTGGGGACACAGATACGCAGTATTTT.

This sequence joins TRBV5-1 and TRBJ2-1, with 12 bases identical to TRBD2. The ends lost 4 bases at V and 15 bases at J; junction bases unmatched: 11. Germline V gives CDR1 SGHRS, CDR2 YFSETQ. The CDR3 has 14 amino acids. The CDR3 protein is CASSQTSGGHVRFF. The CDR3 bases are TGCGCCAGCAGCCAGACTAGCGGGGGCCACGTACGGTTCTTC.

Many counts were recorded for this clonotype. This sequence joins TRBV11-3 and TRBJ2-2; a weak D match, TRBD1 (6 bases). The CDR3 is 13 amino acids. Germline loops: CDR1 SGHNT, CDR2 YENEEA. V gave up 6 bases and J gave up 7 bases, with 12 bases separating them. CDR3 protein: CASRLQGGGELFF. In nucleotides, the CDR3 is TGTGCCAGCAGACTACAGGGCGGCGGGGAGCTGTTTTTT.

This clonotype has only a few counts. The gene calls are TRBV4-2 and TRBJ1-1, with D unresolved. The CDR3 is made up of 13 amino acids. The germline V and J ends were trimmed by 1 base and 8 bases, with 11 bases remaining between them. Germline CDR1 and CDR2: LGHNA and YNFKEQ. The CDR3 loop is CASSQAPDSEAFF. CDR3 in DNA: TGTGCCAGCAGCCAAGCTCCGGACTCCGAAGCTTTCTTT.

The chain is built from TRBV6-1 and TRBJ2-1; D is unresolved. The CDR3 is 14 residues long. In germline, CDR1 is MNHNS, CDR2 SASEGT. V was trimmed by 5 bases and J by 7 bases, leaving 15 bases between them. The CDR3: CASSYTPLKNEQFF. The CDR3 DNA is TGTGCCAGCAGTTACACCCCTCTCAAGAATGAGCAGTTCTTC.

This clonotype was picked up a small number of times. The chain couples TRBV20-1 to TRBJ2-1; D is undetermined. The CDR3 contains 15 residues. CDR1 is DFQATT, CDR2 SNEGSKA, per germline (reference sequence). Trimming took off 0 bases at V and 8 bases at J, with 17 bases between the two ends. Written as DNA, the CDR3 is TGCAGTGCTAGAGATTCTGGCGGTGTTACTCATGAGCAGTTCTTC. Translation: CSARDSGGVTHEQFF.

This clonotype was recorded once. This may arise from a read error, as a much more abundant clone is one base away. This chain uses TRBV27 with TRBJ1-2; no definite D call. CDR1 is MNHEY and CDR2 is SMNVEV in the germline V gene (reference sequence). The V end lost 3 bases, the J end lost 4 bases, and 15 bases lay between the germline ends. The CDR3 contains 15 residues. As DNA, the CDR3 is TGTGCCAGCAGTTTCTTCGAGCCCCACCTCTATGGCTACACCTTC. It specifies CASSFFEPHLYGYTF.

This clonotype was seen only a few times. The CDR3 DNA sequence: TGTGCCAGCTCCGACGGGGTCGGCACAGATACGCAGTATTTT. Encoded protein: CASSDGVGTDTQYF. The rearrangement uses TRBV7-9 and TRBJ2-3; possible D gene TRBD2, 5 bases. V was shortened by 8 bases and J by 1 base, with 13 bases between the two germline ends. This CDR3 comprises 14 residues. Germline CDR1 reads SEHNR; CDR2 reads FQNEAQ (reference sequence).

The chain combines TRBV5-1 with TRBJ2-7, with 7 bases fitting TRBD1. The CDR3 contains 12 residues. Germline lookup yields CDR1 SGHRS and CDR2 YFSETQ. The junction had 3 bases not matched to a gene; V was cut back by 0 bases and J by 9 bases. In DNA, the CDR3 is TGCGCCAGCAGCTTGGACAGGGGTGTGCAGTACTTC. The encoded protein is CASSLDRGVQYF.

The V call is TRBV11-2, the J call TRBJ2-5; 9 bases match TRBD2. The germline gives CDR1 SGHAT, CDR2 FQNNGV. Trimming at V came to 5 bases and at J to 1 base, leaving 14 bases not matched to a gene. The CDR3 is 18 residues long. The CDR3 loop is CASSRPLGPSGTQETQYF. CDR3 DNA: TGTGCCAGCAGCAGACCTCTAGGTCCTAGCGGGACCCAAGAGACCCAGTACTTC.

The J gene is TRBJ2-1, the V gene TRBV5-1, with 8 bases fitting TRBD2. CDR1 and CDR2 (germline): SGHRS, YFSETQ. The CDR3 loop spans 16 amino acids. V shed 5 bases and J 2 bases; nucleotides not matched to a gene: 9. DNA of the CDR3: TGCGCCAGCAGACACACTAGCGGCAAAACCTACAATGAGCAGTTCTTC. Protein product: CASRHTSGKTYNEQFF.

This chain uses TRBV20-1 with TRBJ2-1; TRBD2 matches at 13 bases. Trimming at V came to 5 bases and at J to 5 bases, leaving 6 bases not matched to a gene. The CDR3 extends over 15 amino acids. Germline V gene sequence: CDR1 DFQATT, CDR2 SNEGSKA (reference sequence). This CDR3 reads CSAERLAGGDNEQFF. The CDR3 DNA is TGCAGTGCTGAACGACTAGCGGGAGGAGACAATGAGCAGTTCTTC.

This clonotype occurred a few times. The gene calls are TRBV25-1 and TRBJ1-2; D unclear. The CDR3 totals 15 residues. Per germline, CDR1 MGHDK and CDR2 SYGVNS. Trimming removed 3 bases at V and 3 bases at J, with 14 bases between. CDR3 loop: CASSEDRRPDYGYTF. Here the CDR3 DNA reads TGTGCCAGCAGTGAGGATCGGCGGCCCGACTATGGCTACACCTTC.

The J gene is TRBJ2-2, the V gene TRBV6-2 or TRBV6-3; a possible D gene is TRBD2 (5 bases). Germline CDR1 MNHEY, CDR2 SVGEGT. V lost 6 bases and J 1 base, leaving 12 bases between the germline ends. The CDR3 extends over 15 amino acids. The DNA for the CDR3 is TGTGCCAGCAGGCCTCCCGGGATGAACACCGGGGAGCTGTTTTTT. Its protein product is CASRPPGMNTGELFF.